These 25 T cell receptor beta chains originate from one sample sequenced in a study of shared clonotypes between healthy human individuals (dated by TCRdb to the early 2020s). Preparation of the library involved the immunoSEQ multiplex PCR assay. As stored in TCRdb, this immuneACCESS dataset retains in-frame rearrangements with V and J assigned. A fraction of the clones does not appear; measured against another copy, unresolved V genes explain less than half of the discrepancy, and the remainder lacks a known reason. This sample lists 190,000 or so clones; over 85% were detected once. The top ten hold more than 0.06% of the sample. Material for sequencing was naive CD4+ T cells sorted from blood. The meaning of the sample's cell subset or site label: CD45RA+ positively selected. Source of these receptors: a woman in her thirties in good health.

This chain uses TRBV6-6 with TRBJ2-5; 8 bases align to TRBD1. The J call may be in error: the DNA end matches TRBJ2-7 better. Germline CDR1 MNHNY, CDR2 SVGAGI (reference sequence). The CDR3 spans 14 residues. The CDR3 nucleotides are TGTGCCAGCGGCCGGACAGGGAAGATCTACGAGCAGTACTTC. Its translation is CASGRTGKIYEQYF.

This rearrangement joins TRBV29-1 to TRBJ1-1; 7 nucleotides line up with TRBD1. The germline CDR1 and CDR2 sequences are SQVTM and ANQGSEA. With 4 bases clipped from V and 4 bases from J, the junction kept 12 bases outside the gene matches. The CDR3 runs to 15 residues. CDR3 sequence reads: CSVVYRGRGGTEAFF. As DNA, the CDR3 is TGCAGCGTTGTTTACAGGGGCCGCGGGGGCACTGAAGCTTTCTTT.

This clone was seen just once. V is TRBV5-4 and J is TRBJ2-3, with TRBD2 identical over 8 bases. Unmatched junction bases numbered 1, after V lost 0 bases and J lost 1 base. This CDR3 comprises 15 residues. CDR1 SGHNT and CDR2 YYREEE come from the germline V gene (reference sequence). The CDR3 sequence: CASSLGSGGTDTQYF. CDR3 coding DNA: TGTGCCAGCAGCTTGGGTAGCGGGGGCACAGATACGCAGTATTTT.

The chain recombines TRBV19 with TRBJ2-1; 12 nucleotides line up with TRBD2. Germline V CDR1 and CDR2: LNHDA, SQIVND (reference sequence). After removal of 1 base from V and 0 bases from J, the junction contained 7 bases not matched to a gene. The CDR3 consists of 19 residues. CDR3 DNA: TGTGCCAGTAGTATAGGGGCTAGCGGGAGGGCTAGCTCCTACAATGAGCAGTTCTTC. Protein: CASSIGASGRASSYNEQFF.

This chain links TRBV6-5 with TRBJ1-3; D not resolved. This CDR3 spans 16 amino acids. Germline CDR1 MNHEY, CDR2 SVGAGI. Trimming removed 1 base at V and 4 bases at J, with 14 bases between. CDR3 in amino acids: CASSYLPGREGNTIYF. DNA for the CDR3: TGTGCCAGCAGTTACTTGCCGGGCCGAGAGGGAAACACCATATATTTT.

The chain carries TRBV5-1 and TRBJ1-3; maybe TRBD1 (6 bases). The germline V and J ends were trimmed by 0 bases and 0 bases, with 13 bases remaining between them. The CDR3 spans 17 residues. CDR1 and CDR2 from the germline V gene are SGHRS and YFSETQ. As DNA, the CDR3 is TGCGCCAGCAGCTTGGCCGCGGCAGGGGCCTCTGGAAACACCATATATTTT. Translation: CASSLAAAGASGNTIYF.

The J gene is TRBJ2-5, the V gene TRBV27; 8 bases map to TRBD1. The last part of the DNA fits TRBJ2-7 better; the J call may be wrong. The CDR3 extends over 14 amino acids. Germline loops: CDR1 MNHEY, CDR2 SMNVEV (reference sequence). The CDR3 DNA sequence: TGTGCCAGCAGTTCGGACAGGGCGCCCTACGAGCAGTACTTC. As protein: CASSSDRAPYEQYF.

This CDR3 is CASSFGLAGEYEQYF. CDR3 bases: TGCGCCAGCAGCTTCGGACTAGCGGGAGAGTACGAGCAGTACTTC. The V call is TRBV5-1, the J call TRBJ2-7, with 13 bases identical to TRBD2. V was pared by 2 bases and J by 4 bases, with 3 bases of the junction left unmatched. Looked up from germline, CDR1 is SGHRS and CDR2 is YFSETQ. CDR3 length: 15 residues. Full variable domain (missing parts from reference TRBV5-1 and TRBJ2-7): KAGVTQTPRYLIKTRGQQVTLSCSPISGHRSVSWYQQTPGQGLQFLFEYFSETQRNKGNFPGRFSGRQFSNSRSEMNVSTLELGDSALYLCASSFGLAGEYEQYFGPGTRLTVT.

This chain uses TRBV19 with TRBJ1-1; D remains ambiguous. CDR1 is LNHDA, CDR2 SQIVND, per germline (reference sequence). The CDR3 contains 14 residues. V shed 2 bases and J shed 11 bases, with 18 bases lying between them. CDR3 nucleotides: TGTGCCAGTAGTATACGGGGTACAGATACCAAGGCTTTCTTT. It is translated as CASSIRGTDTKAFF.

The chain uses TRBV27 and TRBJ2-7; 11 bases agree with TRBD2. This CDR3 spans 15 amino acids. Trimming removed 6 bases from V and 1 base from J; junction bases left unmatched: 5. Looked up from germline, CDR1 is MNHEY and CDR2 is SMNVEV (reference sequence). Here the CDR3 DNA reads TGTGCCAGCAGACCCCTAGCGGGAGGATCCTACGAGCAGTACTTC. This sequence encodes CASRPLAGGSYEQYF.

The chain recombines TRBV5-1 with TRBJ2-3; D unresolved. V lost 0 bases and J lost 4, with 9 bases in between. The germline CDR1 and CDR2 sequences are SGHRS and YFSETQ. CDR3 size: 14 residues. CDR3 in amino acids: CASSLGGLPDTQYF. As DNA, the CDR3 is TGCGCCAGCAGCTTGGGAGGATTGCCAGATACGCAGTATTTT.

The CDR3, as DNA: TGTGCCAGCAGAAAACTAGCGGGAGGTACCTACGAGCAGTACTTC. Its protein product is CASRKLAGGTYEQYF. The rearrangement uses TRBV28 and TRBJ2-7; the match to TRBD2 covers 12 bases. The CDR3 has 15 residues. Germline-derived CDR1 and CDR2 are MDHEN and SYDVKM. The trim removed 6 bases at V and 2 bases at J, leaving 5 bases unmatched.

The chain carries TRBV7-7 and TRBJ2-5; 8 bases are shared with TRBD2. CDR1 SSHAT and CDR2 FNYEAQ come from the germline V gene (reference sequence). The CDR3 runs 17 residues. Unmatched junction bases numbered 10, after V lost 2 bases and J lost 2 bases. CDR3 bases: TGTGCCAGCAGCTTAAATTCAGCGGGAGCATGGCAAGAGACCCAGTACTTC. Protein: CASSLNSAGAWQETQYF.

V and J are TRBV2 and TRBJ2-5, with 8 bases matching TRBD2. The J call is uncertain, as TRBJ2-7 better fits the DNA end. Germline CDR1 is SNHLY and CDR2 is FYNNEI. The CDR3 length is 13 residues. The CDR3 sequence is CASSVAGRDEQYF. The CDR3 coding sequence is TGTGCCAGCAGTGTAGCGGGAAGGGACGAGCAGTACTTC.

The rearrangement joins TRBV7-9 to TRBJ2-7, with 7 bases that match TRBD2. The CDR3 loop spans 14 amino acids. Losses at the gene ends were 0 bases for V and 6 bases for J; bases not matched to a gene: 5. Germline-derived CDR1 and CDR2 are SEHNR and FQNEAQ (reference sequence). CDR3: CASSLATSPTEQYF. For the CDR3, the DNA is TGTGCCAGCAGCTTAGCGACTAGCCCAACCGAGCAGTACTTC. The variable domain in full, with the rest retrieved from reference TRBV7-9 and TRBJ2-7, is DTGVSQNPRHKITKRGQNVTFRCDPISEHNRLYWYRQTLGQGPEFLTYFQNEAQLEKSRLLSDRFSAERPKGSFSTLEIQRTEQGDSAMYLCASSLATSPTEQYFGPGTRLTVT.

V usage is TRBV6-6 and J usage is TRBJ1-3, with 7 nucleotides matching TRBD1. Trimming at V came to 2 bases and at J to 12 bases, leaving 7 bases not matched to a gene. The CDR3 totals 13 residues. The germline CDR1 and CDR2 sequences are MNHNY and SVGAGI (reference sequence). The CDR3 region has the DNA TGTGCCAGCAGTTACGGTAGTCAGGGGGGCATATATTTT. Amino acid sequence: CASSYGSQGGIYF.

The chain combines TRBV6-6 with TRBJ2-5; TRBD2 matches at 12 bases. The J call may be faulty, since TRBJ2-7 better matches the DNA end. The germline gives CDR1 MNHNY, CDR2 SVGAGI (reference sequence). CDR3 length equals 15 residues. In nucleotides, the CDR3 is TGTGCCAGCAGTCAATCTAGCGGGGGGGGCTACGAGCAGTACTTC. The encoded protein is CASSQSSGGGYEQYF.

The chain couples TRBV11-2 to TRBJ2-3, with D hard to call. CDR3 length: 15 residues. V was shortened by 7 bases and J by 6 bases, with 20 bases between the two germline ends. Germline values: CDR1 SGHAT, CDR2 FQNNGV. The CDR3 region is CASTIKVPITDTQYF. The CDR3 DNA sequence: TGTGCCAGCACCATTAAGGTCCCTATCACGGATACGCAGTATTTT.

The chain couples TRBV28 to TRBJ2-3; maybe TRBD1 (5 bases). Trimming cost V 3 bases and J 0 bases, with 16 bases left between them. CDR3 size: 17 residues. Germline lookup yields CDR1 MDHEN and CDR2 SYDVKM. CDR3 sequence reads: CASSFQPYRSSTDTQYF. The CDR3 DNA is TGTGCCAGCAGTTTTCAACCCTACAGGTCAAGCACAGATACGCAGTATTTT.

The V gene is TRBV19, the J gene TRBJ2-1; perhaps TRBD2 as D (5 bases). CDR1 is LNHDA and CDR2 is SQIVND in the germline V gene (reference sequence). The CDR3 has 14 amino acids. The ends were cut back, 5 bases at V and 6 bases at J, with 14 bases in the middle. CDR3 amino acids: CASSAGFSLNEQFF. Here the CDR3 DNA reads TGTGCCAGTAGTGCGGGTTTTTCCCTCAATGAGCAGTTCTTC.

The genes are TRBV18 and TRBJ1-2, with 9 bases lining up with TRBD1. Germline trimming cut 5 bases from V and 4 bases from J; bases unmatched to any gene: 5. There are 14 residues in the CDR3. CDR1 is KGHSH, CDR2 LQKENI, per germline. CDR3 nucleotides: TGTGCCAGCTCAGGACAGGGGTCAACCTATGGCTACACCTTC. Translation: CASSGQGSTYGYTF.

This sequence joins TRBV28 and TRBJ1-4; no definite D call. CDR3 length: 14 amino acids. Looked up from germline, CDR1 is MDHEN and CDR2 is SYDVKM. V was shortened by 5 bases and J by 1 base, with 8 bases between the two germline ends. The CDR3 region has the DNA TGTGCCAGCAGTAAACGAGTAACTAATGAAAAACTGTTTTTT. Protein: CASSKRVTNEKLFF.

In its sample, this clone was seen once. The genes are TRBV28 and TRBJ2-6; TRBD1 is a possible D gene (6 bases). The CDR3 has 15 amino acids. V shed 5 bases and J shed 4 bases, with 12 bases lying between them. Germline V gives CDR1 MDHEN, CDR2 SYDVKM. CDR3 in amino acids: CASSRGGTGANVLTF. The CDR3 nucleotides are TGTGCCAGCAGTAGAGGGGGTACCGGGGCCAACGTCCTGACTTTC.

The chain has TRBV5-1 and TRBJ2-1; 11 positions agree with TRBD2. Germline V CDR1 and CDR2: SGHRS, YFSETQ. Trimming took 2 bases from V and 10 from J; bases not matched to a gene: 8. This CDR3 contains 15 residues. CDR3 bases: TGCGCCAGCAGCTTACCACTAGCGGGAGCGTTGGAGCAGTTCTTC. Its protein is CASSLPLAGALEQFF.

The chain links TRBV30 to TRBJ1-6; 7 bases line up with TRBD1. J was trimmed by 6 bases and V by 2 bases; bases with no gene match: 4. The CDR3 length is 14 residues. The germline V gene encodes CDR1 GTSNPN and CDR2 SVGIG (reference sequence). CDR3 bases: TGTGCCTGGAGTACCGGGACAGCTAATTCACCCCTCCACTTT. It translates to CAWSTGTANSPLHF.